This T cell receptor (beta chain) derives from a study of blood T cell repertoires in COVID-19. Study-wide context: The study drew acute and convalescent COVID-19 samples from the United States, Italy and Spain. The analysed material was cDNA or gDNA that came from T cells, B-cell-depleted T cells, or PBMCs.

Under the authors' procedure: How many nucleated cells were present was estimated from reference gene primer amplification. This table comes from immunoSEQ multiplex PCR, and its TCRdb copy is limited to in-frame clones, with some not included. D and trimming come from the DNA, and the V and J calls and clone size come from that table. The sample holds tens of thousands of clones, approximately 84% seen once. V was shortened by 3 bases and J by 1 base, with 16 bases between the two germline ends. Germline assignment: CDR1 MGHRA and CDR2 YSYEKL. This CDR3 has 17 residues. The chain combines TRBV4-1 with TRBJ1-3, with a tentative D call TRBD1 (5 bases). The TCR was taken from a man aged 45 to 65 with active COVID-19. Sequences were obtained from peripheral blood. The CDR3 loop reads CASSQKTQRQSGNTIYF. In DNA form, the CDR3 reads TGCGCCAGCAGCCAGAAGACCCAGCGACAGTCTGGAAACACCATATATTTT.